The 30 T cell receptor beta chains given below trace back to one sample, sequenced in a study of T-cell memory formation after mild COVID-19. TCRdb processed the 5' RACE reads anew with MiXCR; each CDR3 protein has one entry. The data contain fewer than 60,000 distinct CDR3 sequences, around 25% of them singletons. What was sequenced was PBMCs or a T cell subset sorted from them (not recorded which). All receptors derive from a man aged 18 to 30 who had mild COVID-19 (a few samples of this study predate the infection). Cell type and time point are not known.

CDR3 bases: TGCGCCAGCAGCCATGGGACAGGGGCCATCAATGAGCAGTTCTTC. This translates into CASSHGTGAINEQFF. The rearrangement joins TRBV4-1 to TRBJ2-1; 10 bases fit TRBD1. Germline V CDR1 and CDR2: MGHRA, YSYEKL. This CDR3 region has 15 residues. J gave up 6 bases and V 3 bases, and 5 bases lay outside the gene matches.

V is TRBV6-5 and J is TRBJ1-2; weak D call: TRBD1 (5 bases). Trimming shortened V by 8 bases and J by 6 bases, and 16 bases separated the two germline ends. There are 13 residues in the CDR3. Germline V gene sequence: CDR1 MNHEY, CDR2 SVGAGI. The CDR3, as DNA: TGTGCCAGCGGACTGTGGGGCGTGGATGGCTACACCTTC. This translates into CASGLWGVDGYTF.

The V and J genes are TRBV6-1 and TRBJ2-3, with 9 positions matching TRBD2. Germline CDR1 and CDR2: MNHNS and SASEGT. There are 17 residues in the CDR3. V trimming: 4 bases; J trimming: 0 bases; junction bases outside the gene matches: 8. CDR3 in amino acids: CASSGAGGLSSTDTQYF. The DNA of the CDR3 is TGTGCCAGCAGTGGAGCGGGGGGCCTCAGTAGCACAGATACGCAGTATTTT.

This clonotype was seen a few times. The chain combines TRBV6-2 or TRBV6-3 with TRBJ1-1, with D perhaps matching TRBD1 (5 bases). This CDR3 region has 16 residues. Germline V gene data show CDR1 as MNHEY and CDR2 as SVGEGT. V shed 2 bases and J shed 3 bases, with 16 bases lying between them. The CDR3 region has the DNA TGTGCCAGCAGTTACCCGTATACCGGGGACGACACTGAAGCTTTCTTT. It yields the protein CASSYPYTGDDTEAFF.

In its sample, this clonotype was seen a few times. The chain combines TRBV5-5 with TRBJ2-7; 8 bases align to TRBD1. The junction had 5 bases not matched to a gene; V was cut back by 4 bases and J by 5 bases. CDR3 length equals 13 residues. Germline V CDR1 and CDR2: SGHKS, YYEKEE (reference sequence). The CDR3 sequence: CASSRQGFDEQYF. In nucleotides, the CDR3 is TGTGCCAGCAGCAGACAGGGGTTTGACGAGCAGTACTTC.

This clonotype turned up a few times. The V and J genes are TRBV7-2 and TRBJ1-6; no clear D. In germline, CDR1 is SGHTA, CDR2 FQGNSA. The CDR3 sequence is 16 residues long. V lost 0 bases, J lost 10 bases, and 16 bases lay in between. CDR3 DNA sequence: TGTGCCAGCAGCTTAGCATGGAGGGCGCGGTCGTCACCCCTCCACTTT. Amino acids: CASSLAWRARSSPLHF.

This chain links TRBV20-1 with TRBJ1-2, with a weak D call TRBD1 (5 bases). Germline assignment: CDR1 DFQATT and CDR2 SNEGSKA (reference sequence). The CDR3 spans 15 residues. V was pared by 0 bases and J by 4 bases, with 15 bases between. CDR3 residues: CSARDGTDGGYGYTF. DNA for the CDR3: TGCAGTGCTAGAGATGGTACGGACGGGGGCTATGGCTACACCTTC.

The chain has TRBV4-1 and TRBJ2-1; 12 bases agree with TRBD2. Germline loops: CDR1 MGHRA, CDR2 YSYEKL. V lost 3 bases and J lost 8; bases outside the gene matches: 5. CDR3 length: 15 residues. CDR3 sequence reads: CASSHPSGGADEQFF. CDR3 nucleotides: TGCGCCAGCAGCCATCCTAGCGGGGGGGCGGATGAGCAGTTCTTC.

For the CDR3, the DNA is TGCGCCAGCAGCCAAGATCGCCGTGTTCGGACACTAGAAGCTTTCTTT. Translating gives CASSQDRRVRTLEAFF. The chain couples TRBV4-1 to TRBJ1-1; possible D gene TRBD1, 5 bases. This CDR3 region has 16 residues. The germline V and J ends were trimmed by 0 bases and 8 bases, with 19 bases remaining between them. CDR1 and CDR2 (germline): MGHRA, YSYEKL.

The gene calls are TRBV4-3 and TRBJ1-1, with D possibly being TRBD1 (6 bases). The length of the CDR3 is 15 residues. The germline V gene encodes CDR1 LGHNA and CDR2 YSLEER. V was cut by 5 bases and J by 5 bases, with 18 bases left in between. This chain's CDR3 is CASSYSTGGRTEAFF. In nucleotides, the CDR3 is TGCGCCAGCAGCTATTCTACGGGGGGGCGGACTGAAGCTTTCTTT.

The genes are TRBV4-1 and TRBJ1-5, with 11 bases lining up with TRBD1. With V trimmed by 0 bases and J by 4 bases, 5 bases remained unmatched. The CDR3 covers 17 residues. Germline V gene data show CDR1 as MGHRA and CDR2 as YSYEKL. The CDR3 region has the DNA TGCGCCAGCAGCCAAGATGGGACAGGGGGTCGGAATCAGCCCCAGCATTTT. This translates into CASSQDGTGGRNQPQHF.

This clonotype was detected only once. This chain links TRBV4-3 with TRBJ2-5; D not certain. V was cut by 1 base and J by 2 bases, with 11 bases left in between. This CDR3 comprises 15 residues. Germline V gives CDR1 LGHNA, CDR2 YSLEER. The chain's CDR3 is CASSQGPDGQETQYF. CDR3 in DNA: TGCGCCAGCAGCCAAGGGCCGGACGGACAAGAGACCCAGTACTTC.

This clonotype appeared a few times. The chain has TRBV7-3 and TRBJ2-3, with D unresolved. The CDR3 is made up of 14 amino acids. V lost 5 bases to trimming and J lost 1 base, with 10 bases between them. Germline loops: CDR1 SGHTA, CDR2 FQGTGA. The DNA for the CDR3 is TGTGCCAGCAGCCTGATTGGGGGCACAGATACGCAGTATTTT. This gives the protein CASSLIGGTDTQYF. The whole variable domain, filled in from reference TRBV7-3 and TRBJ2-3, reads GAGVSQTPSNKVTEKGKYVELRCDPISGHTALYWYRQSLGQGPEFLIYFQGTGAADDSGLPNDRFFAVRPEGSVSTLKIQRTERGDSAVYLCASSLIGGTDTQYFGPGTRLTVL.

This chain connects TRBV7-3 to TRBJ2-7; D unclear. Germline V gene sequence: CDR1 SGHTA, CDR2 FQGTGA. The CDR3 has 13 residues. With 1 base removed from V and 1 base from J, the gap between germline ends came to 5 bases. The CDR3 loop is CASSLSPSYEQYF. CDR3 sequence (DNA): TGTGCCAGCAGCTTAAGTCCGTCCTACGAGCAGTACTTC.

This sequence joins TRBV10-3 and TRBJ2-7; the match to TRBD1 covers 9 bases. Germline trimming cut 3 bases from V and 6 bases from J; bases unmatched to any gene: 6. The CDR3 contains 14 residues. The germline V gene has CDR1 ENHRY and CDR2 SYGVKD. CDR3 residues: CAISELGTGFEQYV. The CDR3 nucleotides are TGTGCCATCAGTGAACTGGGGACAGGGTTCGAGCAGTACGTC.

The chain is built from TRBV7-9 and TRBJ2-7, with no clear D. The CDR3 contains 15 residues. CDR1 is SEHNR and CDR2 is FQNEAQ in the germline V gene (reference sequence). Deletions cut 1 base from V and 2 bases from J, with 12 bases between. CDR3 in amino acids: CASSLDGLVPYEQYV. DNA for the CDR3: TGTGCCAGCAGCTTAGATGGGTTGGTTCCCTACGAGCAGTACGTC.

The chain joins TRBV11-2 to TRBJ1-5; no clear D gene. This CDR3 contains 16 residues. Trimming pared 8 bases from V and 2 bases from J, leaving 19 bases between. Germline assignment: CDR1 SGHAT and CDR2 FQNNGV. The CDR3 protein is CASSDSATHRNQPQHF. The CDR3, as DNA: TGTGCCAGCTCTGATTCAGCCACCCATCGCAATCAGCCCCAGCATTTT.

CDR3 loop: CASSPQGGGYEQYV. DNA for the CDR3: TGTGCCAGCAGCCCGCAGGGGGGGGGCTACGAGCAGTACGTC. The gene calls are TRBV7-2 and TRBJ2-7; tentatively, D is TRBD1 or TRBD2 (7 bases each). V was cut by 5 bases and J by 3 bases, with 14 bases left in between. The CDR3 is 14 residues long. Germline CDR1 is SGHTA and CDR2 is FQGNSA.

The chain couples TRBV5-5 to TRBJ2-1; D is possibly TRBD2 (5 bases). CDR1 is SGHKS and CDR2 is YYEKEE in the germline V gene (reference sequence). V was pared by 0 bases and J by 9 bases, with 10 bases between. This CDR3 spans 13 amino acids. The CDR3 spells CASSLALRGEQFF. In DNA form, the CDR3 reads TGTGCCAGCAGCTTGGCCCTCCGGGGTGAGCAGTTCTTC.

The gene calls are TRBV29-1 and TRBJ2-1, with 11 positions matching TRBD2. V trimming: 4 bases; J trimming: 3 bases; junction bases outside the gene matches: 2. Germline-derived CDR1 and CDR2 are SQVTM and ANQGSEA. This CDR3 spans 14 amino acids. The CDR3 nucleotides are TGCAGCGTTGCCGGGACTAGCGGCTACAATGAGCAGTTCTTC. Translated: CSVAGTSGYNEQFF.

V and J are TRBV7-9 and TRBJ2-3; possible D gene TRBD1, 5 bases. CDR3 length equals 14 residues. V was shortened by 2 bases and J by 4 bases, with 10 bases between the two germline ends. The germline V gene encodes CDR1 SEHNR and CDR2 FQNEAQ (reference sequence). CDR3: CASSLTLGADTQYF. The CDR3 bases are TGTGCCAGCAGCTTAACCCTAGGGGCAGATACGCAGTATTTT.

This clonotype was observed a handful of times. The chain has TRBV7-9 and TRBJ2-3, with 11 bases that match TRBD1. This CDR3 spans 15 amino acids. Per germline, CDR1 SEHNR and CDR2 FQNEAQ (reference sequence). With V trimmed by 5 bases and J by 3 bases, 4 bases remained unmatched. The DNA of the CDR3 is TGTGCCAGCAGCCCTGGACAGGGGGCAACAGATACGCAGTATTTT. Protein product: CASSPGQGATDTQYF.

This clonotype was observed a handful of times. V and J are TRBV2 and TRBJ1-1, with D possibly being TRBD1 (5 bases). This CDR3 has 13 amino acids. Germline values: CDR1 SNHLY, CDR2 FYNNEI. V was pared by 4 bases and J by 4 bases, with 10 bases between. CDR3 in DNA: TGTGCCAGCAGTGTGGGAGGGGTCACTGAAGCTTTCTTT. Residues: CASSVGGVTEAFF.

The J gene is TRBJ1-5, the V gene TRBV27; perhaps TRBD1 as D (6 bases). CDR1 and CDR2 (germline): MNHEY, SMNVEV (reference sequence). Trimming left V 2 bases short and J 6 bases short, with 14 bases between. There are 15 residues in the CDR3. The CDR3 spells CASSLRGRGFQPQHF. The CDR3 coding sequence is TGTGCCAGCAGTTTAAGGGGCAGGGGTTTTCAGCCCCAGCATTTT.

The rearrangement joins TRBV7-6 to TRBJ2-2; D not resolved. V lost 5 bases and J 5 bases, leaving 9 bases between the germline ends. Germline V gene data show CDR1 as SGHVS and CDR2 as FNYEAQ. CDR3 length: 13 amino acids. The CDR3 region is CASSVGGTGELFF. The CDR3 bases are TGTGCCAGCAGCGTAGGTGGTACCGGGGAGCTGTTTTTT.

In its sample, this clonotype was seen many times. The J gene is TRBJ2-2, the V gene TRBV2; 10 bases fit TRBD2. This CDR3 has 16 residues. Per the germline V gene, CDR1 is SNHLY and CDR2 is FYNNEI. The V segment lost 3 bases and the J segment 1 base; nucleotides outside the gene matches: 2. The chain's CDR3 is CASSDLAGGNTGELFF. The CDR3 DNA reads as TGTGCCAGCAGTGATTTAGCGGGGGGGAACACCGGGGAGCTGTTTTTT. The full variable domain, with the rest looked up from reference TRBV2 and TRBJ2-2, is EPEVTQTPSHQVTQMGQEVILRCVPISNHLYFYWYRQILGQKVEFLVSFYNNEISEKSEIFDDQFSVERPDGSNFTLKIRSTKLEDSAMYFCASSDLAGGNTGELFFGEGSRLTVL.

The chain combines TRBV7-9 with TRBJ1-2, with 8 positions matching TRBD1. Germline V gene sequence: CDR1 SEHNR, CDR2 FQNEAQ (reference sequence). The CDR3 extends over 14 amino acids. V gave up 5 bases and J gave up 4 bases; unmatched junction bases: 6. CDR3: CASSGGDRSYGYTF. The CDR3 coding sequence is TGTGCCAGCAGCGGCGGGGACAGGAGCTATGGCTACACCTTC. The full variable domain, rest sourced from reference TRBV7-9 and TRBJ1-2, is DTGVSQNPRHKITKRGQNVTFRCDPISEHNRLYWYRQTLGQGPEFLTYFQNEAQLEKSRLLSDRFSAERPKGSFSTLEIQRTEQGDSAMYLCASSGGDRSYGYTFGSGTRLTVV.

This clonotype is classed as medium-sized (0.01 to 0.1%). The chain combines TRBV4-3 with TRBJ2-3; D tentatively fits TRBD1 or TRBD2 (6 bases each). The V gene's germline CDR1 is LGHNA and CDR2 YSLEER. The CDR3 has 15 amino acids. V lost 1 base and J lost 4, with 12 bases in between. The CDR3 sequence: CASSQVGGPADTQYF. The CDR3 nucleotides are TGCGCCAGCAGCCAAGTGGGGGGCCCTGCAGATACGCAGTATTTT.

This clonotype was seen a few times. The chain has TRBV4-3 and TRBJ2-1; 7 bases map to TRBD2. Per germline, CDR1 LGHNA and CDR2 YSLEER. There are 13 residues in the CDR3. Trimming took 5 bases from V and 3 from J; bases not matched to a gene: 1. The CDR3 sequence is CASSGRGYNEQFF. The DNA of the CDR3 is TGCGCCAGCAGCGGGAGGGGCTACAATGAGCAGTTCTTC.

In this sample, this clonotype turned up a few times. The chain joins TRBV5-1 to TRBJ2-3; D tentatively fits TRBD1 or TRBD2 (6 bases each). The CDR3 spans 21 residues. CDR1 and CDR2 (germline): SGHRS, YFSETQ. Deletions cut 4 bases from V and 0 bases from J, with 30 bases between. The CDR3 protein is CASSPRSPEGGLTSSTDTQYF. CDR3 bases: TGCGCCAGCAGCCCTAGGAGCCCGGAGGGGGGACTTACCTCTAGCACAGATACGCAGTATTTT.